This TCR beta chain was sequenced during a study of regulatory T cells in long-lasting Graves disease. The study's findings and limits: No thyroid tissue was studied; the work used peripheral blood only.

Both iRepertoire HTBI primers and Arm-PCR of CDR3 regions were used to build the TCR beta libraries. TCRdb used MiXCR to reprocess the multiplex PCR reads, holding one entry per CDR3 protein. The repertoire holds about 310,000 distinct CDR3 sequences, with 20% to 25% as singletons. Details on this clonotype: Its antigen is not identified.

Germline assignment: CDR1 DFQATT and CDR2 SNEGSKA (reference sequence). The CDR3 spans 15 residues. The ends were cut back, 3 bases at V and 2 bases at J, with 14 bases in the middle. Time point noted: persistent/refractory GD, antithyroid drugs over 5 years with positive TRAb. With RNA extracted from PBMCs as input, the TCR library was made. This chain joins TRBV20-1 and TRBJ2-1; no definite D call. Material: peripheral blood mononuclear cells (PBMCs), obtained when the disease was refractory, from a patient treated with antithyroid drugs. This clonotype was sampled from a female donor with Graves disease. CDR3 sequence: CSARKSMTPYNEQFF. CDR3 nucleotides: TGCAGTGCTAGGAAAAGTATGACACCCTACAATGAGCAGTTCTTC.